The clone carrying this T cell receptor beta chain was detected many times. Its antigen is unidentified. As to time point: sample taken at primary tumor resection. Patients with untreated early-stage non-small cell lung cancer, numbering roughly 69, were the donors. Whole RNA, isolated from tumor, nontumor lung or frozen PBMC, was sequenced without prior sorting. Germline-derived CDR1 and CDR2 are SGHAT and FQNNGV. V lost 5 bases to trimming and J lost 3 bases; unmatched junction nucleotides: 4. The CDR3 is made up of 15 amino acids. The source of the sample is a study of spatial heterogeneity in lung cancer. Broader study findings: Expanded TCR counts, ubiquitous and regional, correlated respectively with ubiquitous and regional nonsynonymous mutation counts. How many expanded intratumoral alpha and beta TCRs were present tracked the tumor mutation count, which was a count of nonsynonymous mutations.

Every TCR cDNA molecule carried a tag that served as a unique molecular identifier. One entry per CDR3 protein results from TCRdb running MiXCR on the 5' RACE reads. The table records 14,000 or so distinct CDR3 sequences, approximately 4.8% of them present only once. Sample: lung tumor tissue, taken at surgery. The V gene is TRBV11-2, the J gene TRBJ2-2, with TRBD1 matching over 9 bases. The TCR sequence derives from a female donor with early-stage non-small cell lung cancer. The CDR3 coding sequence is TGTGCCAGCAGCCAAGGGGACAGGGACACCGGGGAGCTGTTTTTT. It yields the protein CASSQGDRDTGELFF.